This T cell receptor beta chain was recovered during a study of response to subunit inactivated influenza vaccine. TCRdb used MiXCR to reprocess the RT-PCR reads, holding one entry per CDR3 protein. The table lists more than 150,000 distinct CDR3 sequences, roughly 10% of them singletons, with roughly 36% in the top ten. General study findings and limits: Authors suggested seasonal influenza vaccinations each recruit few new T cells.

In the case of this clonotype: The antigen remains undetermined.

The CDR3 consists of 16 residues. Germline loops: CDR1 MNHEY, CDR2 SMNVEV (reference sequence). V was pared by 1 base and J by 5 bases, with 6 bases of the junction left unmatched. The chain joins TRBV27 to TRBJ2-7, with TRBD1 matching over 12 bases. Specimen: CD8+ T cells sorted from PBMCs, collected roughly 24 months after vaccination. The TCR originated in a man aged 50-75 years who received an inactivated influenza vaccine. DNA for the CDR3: TGTGCCAGCAGTTTATTGGGGGGACAGGGGGCACACGAGCAGTACTTC. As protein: CASSLLGGQGAHEQYF.